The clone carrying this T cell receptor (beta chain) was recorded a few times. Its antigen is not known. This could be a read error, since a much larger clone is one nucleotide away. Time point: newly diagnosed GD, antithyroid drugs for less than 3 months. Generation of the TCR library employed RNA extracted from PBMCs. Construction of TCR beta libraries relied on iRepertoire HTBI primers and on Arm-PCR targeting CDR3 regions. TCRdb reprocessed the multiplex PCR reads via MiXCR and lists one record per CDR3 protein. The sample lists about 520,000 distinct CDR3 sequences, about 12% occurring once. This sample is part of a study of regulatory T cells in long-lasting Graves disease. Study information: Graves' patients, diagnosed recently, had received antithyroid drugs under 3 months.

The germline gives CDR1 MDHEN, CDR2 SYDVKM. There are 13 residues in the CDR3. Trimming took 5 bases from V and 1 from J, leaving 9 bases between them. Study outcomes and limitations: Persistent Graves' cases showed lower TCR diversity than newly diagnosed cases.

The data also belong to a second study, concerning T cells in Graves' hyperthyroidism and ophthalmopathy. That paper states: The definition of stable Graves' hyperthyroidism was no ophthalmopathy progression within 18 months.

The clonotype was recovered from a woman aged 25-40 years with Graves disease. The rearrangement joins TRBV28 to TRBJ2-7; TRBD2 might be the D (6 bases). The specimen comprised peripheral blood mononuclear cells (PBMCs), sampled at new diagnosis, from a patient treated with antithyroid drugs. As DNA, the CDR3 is TGTGCCAGCAGTCGGGACTTATCCTACGAGCAGTACTTC. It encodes CASSRDLSYEQYF.